Below, 17 T cell receptor beta chains from the same sample are listed, as sequenced in a study of blood T cell repertoires in COVID-19. Using immunoSEQ multiplex PCR, the repertoire was profiled, and TCRdb retains in-frame clones only, with some absent. The data hold about 300,000 clones, with about 90% observed a single time. The specimen sequenced was peripheral blood. The source is a woman aged 25 to 39 with COVID-19, enrolled during active disease.

The chain joins TRBV25-1 to TRBJ2-7; D gene unclear. The CDR3 consists of 12 residues. CDR1 is MGHDK and CDR2 is SYGVNS in the germline V gene. With 3 bases removed from V and 3 bases from J, the gap between germline ends came to 6 bases. CDR3 residues: CASSDSSYEQYF. CDR3 in DNA: TGTGCCAGCAGTGATTCGAGCTACGAGCAGTACTTC.

This chain joins TRBV2 and TRBJ2-2, with 10 bases matching TRBD1. The CDR3 loop spans 15 amino acids. Germline trimming cut 4 bases from V and 4 bases from J; bases unmatched to any gene: 3. Germline V gene lookup returns CDR1 SNHLY and CDR2 FYNNEI. CDR3 nucleotide sequence: TGTGCCAGCAGTGGGGGACAGGGGCGCACCGGGGAGCTGTTTTTT. As protein: CASSGGQGRTGELFF.

The chain links TRBV21-1 to TRBJ2-1; TRBD2, the D gene given by the table, was not confirmed from the DNA. TRBV21-1 is labeled a pseudogene. This CDR3 region has 13 residues. The CDR3 spells CASLPSSYNEQFF. The CDR3, as DNA: TGTGCCTCCCTGCCGAGCTCCTACAATGAGCAGTTCTTC.

This clone was seen a handful of times. CDR3 region: CASSPNSGNTIYF. The CDR3 DNA reads as TGTGCCAGCAGCCCCAACTCTGGAAACACCATATATTTT. The chain is built from TRBV3-1 (or the pseudogene TRBV3-2) and TRBJ1-3; D not certain. This CDR3 is 13 amino acids long. The germline V and J ends were trimmed by 4 bases and 0 bases, with 4 bases remaining between them. From germline, CDR1 is LGHDT and CDR2 YNNKEL (reference sequence).

This clone occurred many times. CDR3 DNA: TGTGCCAGCAGCGACCGGGACGGGAGTTTCTATGGCTACACCTTC. As protein: CASSDRDGSFYGYTF. V gene TRBV6-5 combines with J gene TRBJ1-2, with D perhaps TRBD1 (5 bases). The V and J ends lost 6 bases and 4 bases respectively, with 18 bases between them. Per germline, CDR1 MNHEY and CDR2 SVGAGI. The CDR3 consists of 15 residues.

The rearrangement links TRBV28 to TRBJ1-2; 8 positions agree with TRBD1. The CDR3 sequence is 15 residues long. V shed 5 bases, J shed 3 bases, and the junction held 8 bases outside the gene matches. The germline gives CDR1 MDHEN, CDR2 SYDVKM. The CDR3 nucleotides are TGTGCCAGCAGTATACAGGACAGGGACGACTATGGCTACACCTTC. Its protein product is CASSIQDRDDYGYTF.

Only a few counts were recorded for this clone. The chain links TRBV6-5 to TRBJ1-2; 8 nucleotides line up with TRBD1. Trimming cost V 7 bases and J 2 bases; bases outside gene matches: 9. The CDR3 is 15 residues long. Looked up from germline, CDR1 is MNHEY and CDR2 is SVGAGI. This CDR3 is CASKMTGEGNYGYTF. As DNA, the CDR3 is TGTGCCAGCAAGATGACAGGGGAAGGGAACTATGGCTACACCTTC.

The chain combines TRBV29-1 with TRBJ2-2, with D possibly matching TRBD2 (5 bases). CDR1 and CDR2 (germline): SQVTM, ANQGSEA. The CDR3 totals 15 residues. V lost 7 bases and J lost 0, with 15 bases in between. CDR3 sequence (DNA): TGCAGCGCCGAGTTGGGGAGATCGAACACCGGGGAGCTGTTTTTT. Translated, it gives CSAELGRSNTGELFF.

V usage is TRBV29-1 and J usage is TRBJ1-2, with TRBD1 identical over 7 bases. The length of the CDR3 is 15 residues. Germline V CDR1 and CDR2: SQVTM, ANQGSEA. The trim removed 0 bases at V and 4 bases at J, leaving 8 bases unmatched. The CDR3 DNA is TGCAGCGTTGAAGATAAGGGACAGAGATTCTATGGCTACACCTTC. Amino acid sequence: CSVEDKGQRFYGYTF.

On this clone: Other DNA variants within this sample encode the same CDR3. The chain uses TRBV5-1 and TRBJ2-5; 8 nucleotides align to TRBD2. The CDR3 loop spans 15 amino acids. The germline V gene has CDR1 SGHRS and CDR2 YFSETQ. The V and J ends lost 0 bases and 5 bases, in that order; junction bases with no gene match: 6. CDR3 region: CASSLGGSGVETQYF. CDR3 DNA: TGCGCCAGCAGCTTGGGCGGTAGCGGGGTGGAGACCCAGTACTTC. The full variable domain, its missing parts supplied by reference TRBV5-1 and TRBJ2-5, is KAGVTQTPRYLIKTRGQQVTLSCSPISGHRSVSWYQQTPGQGLQFLFEYFSETQRNKGNFPGRFSGRQFSNSRSEMNVSTLELGDSALYLCASSLGGSGVETQYFGPGTRLLVL.

V and J are TRBV4-2 and TRBJ2-3, with 12 positions matching TRBD2. The CDR3 sequence is 17 residues long. Trimming removed 1 base from V and 0 bases from J; junction bases left unmatched: 2. Per germline, CDR1 LGHNA and CDR2 YNFKEQ. CDR3 amino acids: CASSQGTSGVSTDTQYF. CDR3 DNA: TGTGCCAGCAGCCAAGGGACTAGCGGGGTCAGCACAGATACGCAGTATTTT.

The rearrangement uses TRBV11-2 and TRBJ2-3; 7 bases map to TRBD1. Germline CDR1 reads SGHAT; CDR2 reads FQNNGV. The junction had 8 bases not matched to a gene; V was cut back by 5 bases and J by 0 bases. The CDR3 spans 16 residues. CDR3 in amino acids: CASSPRDSPSTDTQYF. In nucleotides, the CDR3 is TGTGCCAGCAGCCCGAGGGACAGCCCTAGCACAGATACGCAGTATTTT.

In this sample, this clone turned up a few times. The V gene is TRBV18, the J gene TRBJ1-4; 8 positions agree with TRBD1. V dropped 3 bases and J dropped 7; count of bases not matched to a gene: 4. CDR1 is KGHSH, CDR2 LQKENI, per germline. The CDR3 length is 14 residues. This CDR3 reads CASSPRGRVEKLFF. CDR3 in DNA: TGTGCCAGCTCACCCAGGGGGCGGGTTGAAAAACTGTTTTTT.

The chain links TRBV11-2 to TRBJ1-6, with a possible D match to TRBD1 (5 bases). The CDR3 has 15 residues. V was cut by 7 bases and J by 8 bases, with 18 bases left in between. Looked up from germline, CDR1 is SGHAT and CDR2 is FQNNGV. The CDR3: CASTHRKGKYSPLHF. DNA for the CDR3: TGTGCCAGCACCCACCGGAAGGGGAAGTATTCACCCCTCCACTTT.

The chain couples TRBV2 to TRBJ2-3, with D maybe TRBD1 (6 bases). Germline CDR1 reads SNHLY; CDR2 reads FYNNEI. The CDR3 is 14 residues long. Trimming removed 10 bases from V and 1 base from J, with 15 bases in between. CDR3 DNA sequence: TGTGCCACCGCCGCAGGGGCCCGCACAGATACGCAGTATTTT. Amino acids: CATAAGARTDTQYF.

This clone occurred a few times. The rearrangement joins TRBV7-9 to TRBJ1-3, with 9 bases identical to TRBD1. This CDR3 region has 16 residues. Germline trimming cut 3 bases from V and 3 bases from J; bases unmatched to any gene: 6. Germline CDR1 and CDR2: SEHNR and FQNEAQ (reference sequence). The CDR3 spells CASSFRDREGGNTIYF. CDR3 nucleotide sequence: TGTGCCAGCAGCTTCAGGGACAGGGAGGGTGGAAACACCATATATTTT.

V and J are TRBV27 and TRBJ1-5; 7 nucleotides match TRBD1. The CDR3 has 15 amino acids. Germline CDR1 reads MNHEY; CDR2 reads SMNVEV (reference sequence). V lost 4 bases and J lost 1; bases outside the gene matches: 4. This chain's CDR3 is CASSWDSASNQPQHF. The CDR3 DNA sequence: TGTGCCAGCAGTTGGGACAGCGCCAGCAATCAGCCCCAGCATTTT.